This record looks at one TCR beta chain sequence and its context. What this receptor recognizes is not known. Base qualities were left out, and no much larger clone turns up one base away. The V and J ends are trimmed by 2 bases and 8 bases, leaving 13 bases between them. CDR1 MGHDK and CDR2 SYGVNS were looked up in the germline V gene. CDR3 length: 14 amino acids, cysteine to phenylalanine. Only the CDR3 DNA is retained, 42 bases long and in frame from the first base. The cohort comprised some 700 healthy bone marrow donors. At the time of sampling, all cohort members were nominally healthy, though unrecorded immune exposures were likely present. The donor was CMV seronegative and was included in the group of 352 seronegative cohort members. A peripheral blood sample was provided by each donor, and peripheral blood mononuclear cells were used for TCR beta sequencing. Genomic DNA was extracted from the blood cell samples with the Qiagen DNeasy Blood Extraction Kit.

The library was generated by the immunoSEQ multiplex PCR assay. For the multiplex PCR, a mixture combining 60 forward primers for TCR Vbeta segments and 13 reverse primers for TCR Jbeta segments was used. The CDR3 region of rearranged TCR beta genes was amplified from genomic DNA with a multiplex PCR assay. Amplified TCR beta libraries were sequenced as 87-base-pair reads on the Illumina HiSeq System. The original pipeline was this. A later analysis tallied around 82 million unique TCR beta chains across the 666 repertoires, and roughly 11 million of those chains were shared by two or more donors. A nearest-neighbor algorithm error-corrected the raw reads and collapsed the reads into unique sequences, merging closely related sequences to remove PCR and sequencing errors. Alignment of CDR3 sequences to IMGT reference sequences was used to assign V, D and J gene segments. For a sequence to be retained, at least a six-nucleotide match to both a V gene segment and a J gene segment was required. A rearrangement was called productive if the CDR3 had no stop codons and remained in frame with V and J, and every other rearrangement was called non-productive. Following IMGT convention, CDR3 was defined as the stretch from the second conserved V-encoded cysteine to the conserved J-encoded phenylalanine. In an earlier analysis of around 600 of the donors, sequences lacking an unambiguous match to a single V gene segment were excluded. In an earlier analysis of approximately 610 of the donors, V segments were called functional above 56.7% productive rearrangements and were called segregating when the between-donor standard deviation exceeded 5%. A statistical classification framework was developed to diagnose cytomegalovirus status using the catalog of TCR beta chain sequences. A later analysis assigned V and J genes by comparing TCR nucleotide sequences with IMGT/GENE-DB human TR gene sequences. The TCRdist pipeline was used in a later analysis to assign CDR3 sequences and most-parsimonious VDJ recombination scenarios. A later analysis defined each TCR beta chain by its CDR3 amino acid sequence plus V-gene family, and excluded reads lacking a unique V-gene family. A later analysis removed 600 or so highly shared, low-generation-probability nucleotide sequences to deal with suspected cross-contamination and a sequencing artifact. In a later analysis, a clonal expansion index for each public chain was calculated from normalized within-repertoire ranks of inferred template counts. Generation probabilities in a later analysis came from a VDJ recombination model fitted to out-of-frame rearrangements, and those results were checked against IGoR. In a later analysis, hypergeometric tests were used to score TCR-TCR, TCR-HLA and TCR-CMV co-occurrence, with a repertoire-size bias correction applied to TCR pairs. False discovery rates were estimated in a later analysis by permuting HLA or CMV assignments 20 times. In a later analysis, co-occurring TCRs were grouped using DBSCAN, and TCRdist sequence similarity was added for clustering within HLA-allele-positive subsets. For co-occurrence clustering, repertoires with fewer than 30,000 or more than 120,000 public chains were excluded, along with 5 or 6 repertoires with anomalous nucleotide sharing. TCRdb obtained this table from immuneACCESS and retained in-frame rearrangements with V and J assigned. These tables miss some clones; where compared with another copy, unresolved V genes account for less than half of the shortfall, and the remainder is unexplained. From that table come the V and J calls and clone size; the DNA was used to work out D and trimming. The sample data list nearly 110,000 clones, and roughly 72% of these were observed just once. 7.5% to 9% of the sample lies in the top ten.

This entry comes from a study of cytomegalovirus exposure and HLA in healthy donors (dated by TCRdb to the late 2010s). Broadly, across the study: An earlier analysis of roughly 500 of the donors reported 250 to 300 Gb of sequence data and 100 million to 130 million unique TCR beta sequences from 150 million to 200 million T cells. Approximately 300 gigabases of sequencing data and approximately 93 million unique TCR sequences were included in an early release covering around 600 HLA-typed donors. Of the approximately 400 genotyped donors, roughly 85% fell in the genetic ancestry cluster associated with self-reported Caucasian donors. The study was designed to test whether signatures of past pathogen exposure could be identified by cataloging public T cell receptors. The T cell repertoires of under 700 subjects were profiled by immunosequencing and related to cytomegalovirus serostatus. In addition to the first cohort of roughly 670 subjects, a separate validation cohort of 120 different subjects was used. The study combined high-throughput TCR immunosequencing, statistical association of individual TCRs with disease status, and machine learning to predict cytomegalovirus infection status. A later analysis re-examined previously published TCR beta repertoires from 610 or so donors and added high-resolution HLA genotyping to investigate patterns of TCR occurrence. Rather than using new phenotypic data, the later analysis identified candidate immune exposures from TCR beta sequences and from how often those sequences occurred across donors. To decide whether each TCR beta V gene segment behaved as functional or pseudogenic, an earlier analysis of some 540 of the donors relied on high-throughput TCR beta sequencing. Donor age, sex, ethnicity and CMV serostatus were collected together with the repertoire data. A later genetic analysis used genome-wide SNP genotypes for about three fifths of the 666 donors, treating that subset as a discovery cohort. All discovery cohort repertoires had been generated using a single sequencing platform. Both class I and class II loci were covered by HLA typing, at four-digit resolution. Typing coverage varied by locus: about 620-630 donors for A, B, C, DRB1 and DQB1; approximately 500 for DQA1; approximately 570 for DPA1; 400 to 480 for DPB1. About five DR-DQ haplotypes were treated as single units for association and clustering because of strong linkage in the cohort. Among under 450 genotyped donors of the cohort, an average of about 240,000 unique TCR beta nucleotide sequences were sequenced per donor, roughly 20% of them non-productive. Study-wide findings and limitations: In a later analysis, HLA-associated TCR beta chains were found to be more clonally expanded and to have lower generation probabilities than equally common non-associated chains. The authors suggested that the approach could potentially be extended to other disease states and immunological phenotypes. In a later analysis, several top co-occurrence clusters were reported to appear linked to parvovirus B19, influenza, CMV and Epstein-Barr virus. Because HLA typing was unavailable for some donors at each locus, only the typed subset was used in association tests. A later genetic analysis associated a missense DCLRE1C variant with V-gene and J-gene trimming of TCR beta chains, and an independent cohort replicated the association. The 87-base-pair reads could not distinguish some IMGT-functional V segments, including TRBV6-2 and TRBV6-3, so those segments were excluded. According to a later analysis, TCR association rates differed among HLA loci, with DRB1 alleles showing the most associated TCRs and HLA-C alleles showing the fewest. A later genetic analysis reported fewer N-insertions in productive TCRs among donors in an Asian-associated ancestry cluster than the roughly 720-donor mean. The earlier analysis of a few hundred of the donors excluded roughly 17 rarely observed V segments, including chromosome 9 orphons, because counts were too low. Most TCR sequences were seen in very few donors, while some public TCRs were found in many individuals. Specific HLA alleles were associated with 15,000 to 20,000 TCR beta sequences at a false discovery rate of 0.05 in a later analysis. An earlier analysis of some 560 of the donors showed that most TCR beta V segments appeared in productive rearrangements either about 87% or about 30% of the time, which broadly matched IMGT annotations. Correlated functional status among segregating V segments might be attributable to linkage disequilibrium, but an unknown experimental factor could not be ruled out. Most CMV-associated TCR beta chains appeared to be HLA-restricted in a later analysis, and the HLA associations seemed to be driven largely by CMV exposure. When HLA alleles, especially DR and DQ, strongly co-occurred, TCR associations were difficult to assign to individual alleles. A group of highly shared sequence variants was considered likely to be a technical artifact of the sequencing pipeline. The cohort was sequenced for TCR beta chains only, and without alpha or paired-chain data the features that could be detected were limited. A few of the identified cytomegalovirus-associated TCR beta chains were confirmed in vitro to be specific for cytomegalovirus antigens. The only immune exposure information available for the cohort was CMV serostatus. A further reported finding was that TCR beta sequences accurately predicted the HLA-A and HLA-B alleles for most subjects in the first cohort. The study gave a list of under 200 TCR beta chains associated with cytomegalovirus. In both the original and validation cohorts, the classifier was reported to diagnose cytomegalovirus status with high specificity and sensitivity. The presence/absence analyses assumed that sequencing depth was roughly uniform across donors, and that assumption may not be true.

The chain uses TRBV25-1 and TRBJ2-1; perhaps TRBD2 is the D gene, with 5 bases matching. The TCR sequence derives from a young man in good health and CMV-seronegative. Source material: PBMCs. The CDR3 protein: CASSERYGIDEQFF. The nucleotide sequence is given as TGTGCCAGCAGTGAACGGTACGGGATCGATGAGCAGTTCTTC.